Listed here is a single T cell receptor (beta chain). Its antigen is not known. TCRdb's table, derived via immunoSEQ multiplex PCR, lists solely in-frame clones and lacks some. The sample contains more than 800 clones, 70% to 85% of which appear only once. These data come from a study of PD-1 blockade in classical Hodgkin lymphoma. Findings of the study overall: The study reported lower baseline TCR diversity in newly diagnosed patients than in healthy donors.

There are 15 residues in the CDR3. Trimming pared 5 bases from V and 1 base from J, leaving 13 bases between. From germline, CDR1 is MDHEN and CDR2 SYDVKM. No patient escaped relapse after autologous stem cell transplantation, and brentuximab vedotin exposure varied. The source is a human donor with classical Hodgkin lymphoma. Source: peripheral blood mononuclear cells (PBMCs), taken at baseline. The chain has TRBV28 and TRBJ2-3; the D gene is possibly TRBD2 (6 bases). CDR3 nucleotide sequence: TGTGCCAGCAGTCCTCGGGAGTCGGGCACAGATACGCAGTATTTT. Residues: CASSPRESGTDTQYF. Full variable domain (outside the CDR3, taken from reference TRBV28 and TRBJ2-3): DVKVTQSSRYLVKRTGEKVFLECVQDMDHENMFWYRQDPGLGLRLIYFSYDVKMKEKGDIPEGYSVSREKKERFSLILESASTNQTSMYLCASSPRESGTDTQYFGPGTRLTVL.